This entry is about one T cell receptor beta chain. Its binding antigen is unknown. Nothing much larger sits one base from this clone, and base qualities are not available. The sample originates from a study of blood T cell repertoires in COVID-19 (dated by TCRdb to about 2020). Context from the whole study: Samples covering the acute and convalescent phases of COVID-19 were provided by collaborators in the United States, Italy and Spain. The prospective study material was composed of cDNA or gDNA derived from T cells, B-cell-depleted T cells, or PBMCs. Subjects who had been exposed to COVID-19, were actively infected with it, or had recovered from it provided the deeply sampled blood TCRbeta repertoires that made up the dataset. A freely available public database, intended as a resource for researchers studying the immune response to SARS-CoV-2, is where the repertoires were released. Samples came from the ongoing ImmuneRACE study (first 160 participants) plus 1,254 subjects from 6 global collaborators. Nearly every sample came with metadata listing a de-identified subject ID, COVID-19 status, age in years and sex. Where available, HLA class I and class II types were taken from metadata supplied by the sample provider and were not determined by assay-based typing. Study-wide findings and limitations: The amount of clinical and demographic metadata varied by source and participant and was provided uncurated.

The collaborating institutions used their own protocols to collect whole blood in K2EDTA tubes. Collaborator samples were shipped for TCRbeta analysis as frozen whole blood, isolated PBMCs, or DNA extracted from either sample type. From the cysteine through the phenylalanine, the CDR3 covers 13 amino acids. The read is trimmed to its CDR3 DNA, 39 bases read in frame from base 1. CDR1 and CDR2 are drawn from the germline V gene (reference sequence): MNHNY, SVGAGI. The V and J ends are trimmed by 0 bases and 3 bases, leaving 6 bases between them. TCRbeta CDR3 regions were amplified from genomic DNA using the immunoSEQ Assay, a bias-controlled multiplex PCR. The original pipeline was this. The number of nucleated cells in each sample was estimated by amplification of reference gene primers within the assay. Sequence reads were collapsed and filtered to measure the absolute abundance of every unique TCRbeta CDR3 rearrangement. For each sample, productive Simpson clonality was calculated by taking the square root of Simpson's diversity index across productive rearrangements. Sourced from immuneACCESS, this table was stored by TCRdb with only in-frame sequences that have V and J called. A share of the clones is absent; for the studies checked, an unresolved V gene accounts for under half, and the remainder has no known explanation. V and J calls and clone size come straight from that table; D and trimming were deduced from the DNA. In all, the sample holds about 190,000 clones, and 75% to 85% of those were seen once. About 7% of the sample goes to the ten largest clones.

This receptor was obtained from a man between 60 and 70 years old with acute or convalescent COVID-19. The specimen sequenced was peripheral blood. The chain employs TRBV6-6 and TRBJ2-7, with the D gene call left open. The nucleotides read TGTGCCAGCAGTTACTCAACAGACTACGAGCAGTACTTC. It translates to CASSYSTDYEQYF.